The text below deals with one TCR beta chain. Its matching antigen is unknown. Time point noted: pretreatment peripheral blood. Measured with immunoSEQ multiplex PCR; TCRdb has only the in-frame clones, and not every one. The table has over 45,000 clones, roughly 84% seen once. V lost 0 bases, J lost 10 bases, and 9 bases stayed unmatched. The germline gives CDR1 SGHRS, CDR2 YFSETQ. This CDR3 region has 14 residues. This sample was included in a study of PD-L1 blockade in urothelial cancer. Study-wide context: It was at 3 weeks (second dose) and 6 weeks after treatment start that blood was analyzed.

Study findings and constraints: When measured at 3 weeks, tumor-associated blood clones expanded more in durable-benefit patients.

This TCR was recovered from a man aged 60 to 69 with urothelial cancer. V gene TRBV5-1 combines with J gene TRBJ1-2; 7 bases are a match to TRBD1. The material was PBMCs, obtained around atezolizumab (anti-PD-L1) treatment. The DNA of the CDR3 is TGCGCCAGCAGCTTGGGAGACAGGGCTTTCGACTACACCTTC. Its protein product is CASSLGDRAFDYTF.